Listed here are 14 T cell receptor beta chains from one sample, sequenced in a study of blood T cells in healthy people across ages. Combining a sample-barcoded 5' primer with a J-beta primer mix, a second PCR ran for roughly 7 to 12 cycles. Each CDR3 protein is one row after TCRdb ran MiXCR on the 5' RACE reads. The sample shows 1.5 million to 1.8 million distinct CDR3 sequences, about 42% of them seen only once. Material: blood. The receptors originated from a woman under 30 in good health.

This clonotype was recorded many times. The chain has TRBV7-2 and TRBJ1-5; maybe TRBD1 (5 bases). The CDR3 loop spans 16 amino acids. Trimming removed 6 bases at V and 3 bases at J, with 18 bases between. The germline V gene has CDR1 SGHTA and CDR2 FQGNSA. This CDR3 is CASRPGGTGDNQPQHF. DNA of the CDR3: TGTGCCAGCAGACCGGGGGGGACCGGAGACAATCAGCCCCAGCATTTT. The variable domain in full, with the rest retrieved from reference TRBV7-2 and TRBJ1-5, is GAGVSQSPSNKVTEKGKDVELRCDPISGHTALYWYRQSLGQGLEFLIYFQGNSAPDKSGLPSDRFSAERTGGSVSTLTIQRTQQEDSAVYLCASRPGGTGDNQPQHFGDGTRLSIL.

This clonotype was detected ten times or more. The chain joins TRBV15 to TRBJ2-3; D is ambiguous. Per the germline V gene, CDR1 is LNHNV and CDR2 is YYDKDF (reference sequence). The CDR3 loop spans 15 amino acids. Trimming took 4 bases from V and 2 from J, leaving 13 bases between them. This CDR3 reads CATSTPSRDTDTQYF. CDR3 DNA sequence: TGTGCCACCAGCACCCCTTCGAGAGACACAGATACGCAGTATTTT.

Many counts were recorded for this clonotype. This chain uses TRBV12-3 or TRBV12-4 with TRBJ2-7; D might be TRBD2 (5 bases). The V end lost 6 bases, the J end lost 5 bases, and 8 bases lay between the germline ends. There are 11 residues in the CDR3. The CDR3 protein is CASSPSNEQYF. In nucleotides, the CDR3 is TGTGCCAGCAGCCCTAGCAACGAGCAGTACTTC.

As DNA, the CDR3 is TGTGCCAGCAGTACAGGGAAAGCTTTCTTT. Protein sequence: CASSTGKAFF. The chain joins TRBV28 to TRBJ1-1; a weak D match, TRBD1 (6 bases). V lost 5 bases and J 9 bases, leaving 7 bases between the germline ends. The length of the CDR3 is 10 residues. From germline, CDR1 is MDHEN and CDR2 SYDVKM.

A word on this clonotype: Because the CDR3 is missing its conserved closing phenylalanine or tryptophan, this is likely a read error. The CDR3, as DNA: TGCGCCAGCAGCCAAGATCCGCGGGGGTCCACTGAAGCTTTCCTT. Protein sequence: CASSQDPRGSTEAFL. V gene TRBV4-3 combines with J gene TRBJ1-1; tentative D call: TRBD1 (5 bases). Germline CDR1 is LGHNA and CDR2 is YSLEER. This CDR3 spans 15 amino acids. The V end lost 0 bases, the J end lost 4 bases, and 12 bases lay between the germline ends.

This rearrangement joins TRBV7-3 to TRBJ2-3; 10 bases agree with TRBD2. This CDR3 region has 16 residues. Trimming removed 5 bases from V and 0 bases from J; junction bases left unmatched: 5. In germline, CDR1 is SGHTA, CDR2 FQGTGA. The CDR3: CASSPQTSGSTDTQYF. DNA for the CDR3: TGTGCCAGCAGCCCACAGACTAGCGGGAGCACAGATACGCAGTATTTT.

A word on this clonotype: Because the CDR3 is missing its conserved closing phenylalanine or tryptophan, this is likely a read error. This chain uses TRBV24-1 with TRBJ2-5; 9 bases map to TRBD1. Germline CDR1 is KGHDR and CDR2 is SFDVKD. V dropped 10 bases and J dropped 5; count of bases not matched to a gene: 10. The CDR3 contains 14 residues. The CDR3 nucleotides read TGTGCCACTCAAGGGGACAGGGAAGGTGAGACCCAGTACGTC. Amino acids: CATQGDREGETQYV.

This sequence joins TRBV6-1 and TRBJ2-1, with 7 bases that match TRBD1. Trimming removed 1 base from V and 2 bases from J; junction bases left unmatched: 11. There are 18 residues in the CDR3. Germline-derived CDR1 and CDR2 are MNHNS and SASEGT. The DNA for the CDR3 is TGTGCCAGCAGTGAAGTAAGGCAGGGGGTACTGGCCTACAATGAGCAGTTCTTC. It yields the protein CASSEVRQGVLAYNEQFF.

The CDR3 DNA reads as TGTGCCACCAGTGATTTGGGCACCCACAATGAGCAGTACTTC. Translating it yields CATSDLGTHNEQYF. The chain couples TRBV24-1 to TRBJ2-1; no firm D call. The DNA end is a closer match to TRBJ2-7, so the J assignment may be wrong. Germline V gene sequence: CDR1 KGHDR, CDR2 SFDVKD. This CDR3 has 14 residues.

The chain joins TRBV7-8 to TRBJ2-1; TRBD2 matches 9 bases. The CDR3 has 18 residues. Germline assignment: CDR1 SGHVS and CDR2 FQNEAQ. Germline trimming cut 3 bases from V and 1 base from J; bases unmatched to any gene: 10. CDR3 DNA: TGTGCCAGCAGCTTGAGGCTAGCGGGACTTGCGTCCTACAATGAGCAGTTCTTC. It specifies CASSLRLAGLASYNEQFF.

The chain recombines TRBV24-1 with TRBJ2-1; 12 positions match TRBD2. After removal of 4 bases from V and 4 bases from J, the junction contained 13 bases not matched to a gene. The CDR3 runs to 19 residues. Per the germline V gene, CDR1 is KGHDR and CDR2 is SFDVKD. Here the CDR3 DNA reads TGTGCCACCAGTGACGCCGAGGGACTAGCGGGCCGGATTTACAATGAGCAGTTCTTC. It translates to CATSDAEGLAGRIYNEQFF.

The V gene is TRBV6-2 or TRBV6-3, the J gene TRBJ2-5; 7 nucleotides align to TRBD1. The J call may not be correct, given that the DNA end is closer to TRBJ2-7. This CDR3 is built from 13 residues. Germline V lookup: CDR1 MNHEY, CDR2 SVGEGT. CDR3 protein: CASRRGTDGEQYF. For the CDR3, the DNA is TGTGCCAGCAGGAGAGGGACAGACGGCGAGCAGTACTTC.

This rearrangement joins TRBV28 to TRBJ2-7; 13 bases are a match to TRBD2. V was clipped by 1 base and J by 7 bases; unmatched bases: 4. The CDR3 spans 15 residues. CDR1 is MDHEN and CDR2 is SYDVKM in the germline V gene. In DNA form, the CDR3 reads TGTGCCAGCAGTTTATCGCGACTAGCGGGAGGTGAGCAGTACTTC. It yields the protein CASSLSRLAGGEQYF.

This chain's CDR3 is CASSQGLNRADTQYF. In DNA, the CDR3 is TGTGCCAGCAGCCAGGGGTTAAACAGAGCAGATACGCAGTATTTT. The chain is built from TRBV6-2 or TRBV6-3 and TRBJ2-3; tentative D call: TRBD1 (6 bases). Per the germline V gene, CDR1 is MNHEY and CDR2 is SVGEGT. This CDR3 is 15 amino acids long. V was shortened by 6 bases and J by 4 bases, with 17 bases between the two germline ends.